This TCR beta chain was recorded in a study of CD8+CD57+ T cells in acquired aplastic anemia. For the study at large: Mean DNA quantity obtained from sorted CD4+ and CD8+ cells was 3 to 3.5 ug. Average CD4+ read depth in healthy donors was 11 million or so reads.

The CDR3 contains 13 residues. Germline lookup yields CDR1 SQVTM and CDR2 ANQGSEA. Trimming at V came to 6 bases and at J to 3 bases, leaving 5 bases not matched to a gene. Concerning this clonotype: Its specificity is unknown.

Genomic DNA, the template, was used for profiling of the TCR beta VDJ and CDR3. TCRdb called the reads again in MiXCR, with one record for every CDR3 protein. This table holds 100,000 to 150,000 distinct CDR3 sequences, 48% found once. Points from the study as a whole: The same twenty-nine CD8+ CDR3 sequences occurred in patients and in controls. CD8+ Simpson's diversity in patients was not significantly different from that in controls.

The chain employs TRBV29-1 and TRBJ1-1, with 9 bases identical to TRBD1. The sample taken for sequencing was sorted CD4+, CD8+, or CD8+CD57+ T cells (not recorded which) from PBMCs. This sequence was found in a human donor in good health, serving as a control. The CDR3 DNA follows: TGCAGCGTGGTGGGACAGGGCGACACTGAAGCTTTCTTT. The encoded protein is CSVVGQGDTEAFF.